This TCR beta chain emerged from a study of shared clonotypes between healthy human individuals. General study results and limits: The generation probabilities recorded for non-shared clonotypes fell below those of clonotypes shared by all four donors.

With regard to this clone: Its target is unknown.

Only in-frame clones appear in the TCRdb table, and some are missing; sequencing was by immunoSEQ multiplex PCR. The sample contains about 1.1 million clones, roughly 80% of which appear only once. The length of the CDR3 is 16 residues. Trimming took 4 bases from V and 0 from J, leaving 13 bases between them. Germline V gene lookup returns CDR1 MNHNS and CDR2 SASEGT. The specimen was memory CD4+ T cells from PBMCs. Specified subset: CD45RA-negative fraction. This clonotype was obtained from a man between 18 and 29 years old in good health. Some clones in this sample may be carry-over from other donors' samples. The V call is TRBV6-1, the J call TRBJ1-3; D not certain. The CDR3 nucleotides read TGTGCCAGCAGTGTGGCGGGCCAAAGCTCTGGAAACACCATATATTTT. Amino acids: CASSVAGQSSGNTIYF.